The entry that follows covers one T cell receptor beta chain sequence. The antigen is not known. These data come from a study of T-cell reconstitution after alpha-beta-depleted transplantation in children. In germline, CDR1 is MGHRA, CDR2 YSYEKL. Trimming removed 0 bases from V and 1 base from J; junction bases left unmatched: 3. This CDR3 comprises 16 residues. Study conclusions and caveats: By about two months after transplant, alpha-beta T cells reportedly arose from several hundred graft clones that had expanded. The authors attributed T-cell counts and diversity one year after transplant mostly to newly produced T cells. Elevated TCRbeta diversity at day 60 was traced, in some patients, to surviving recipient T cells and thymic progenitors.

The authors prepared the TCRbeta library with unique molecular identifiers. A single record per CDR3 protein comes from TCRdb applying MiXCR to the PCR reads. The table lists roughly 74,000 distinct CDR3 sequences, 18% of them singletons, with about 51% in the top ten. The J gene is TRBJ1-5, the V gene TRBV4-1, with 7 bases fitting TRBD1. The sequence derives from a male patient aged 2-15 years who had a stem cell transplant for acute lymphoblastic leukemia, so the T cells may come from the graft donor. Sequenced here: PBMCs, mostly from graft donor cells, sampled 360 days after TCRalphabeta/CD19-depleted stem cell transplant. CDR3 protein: CASSQDGRGSNQPQHF. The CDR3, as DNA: TGCGCCAGCAGCCAAGACGGCAGGGGGAGCAATCAGCCCCAGCATTTT.